This T cell receptor (beta chain) emerged from a study of T-cell reconstitution after alpha-beta-depleted transplantation in children. General study points: There were some patients whose high TCRbeta diversity at day 60 came from surviving recipient T cells and thymic progenitors. At one year after transplant, newly produced T cells mostly accounted for T-cell counts and diversity. Expanded graft clones numbering several hundred reportedly gave rise to alpha-beta T cells about two months after transplant.

A library of TCRbeta sequences, prepared with unique molecular identifiers, was generated. TCRdb analysed the PCR reads with MiXCR anew, one entry per CDR3 protein. The table lists 500,000 to 650,000 distinct CDR3 sequences, 13% of them singletons. In this sample, this clonotype turned up a few times. Its target is unknown. The germline V gene encodes CDR1 MNHEY and CDR2 SMNVEV (reference sequence). The CDR3 spans 19 residues. V was clipped by 6 bases and J by 0 bases; unmatched bases: 15. The TCR was taken from a male patient younger than 18 who had a stem cell transplant for acute myeloid leukemia, so the T cells may come from the graft donor. V usage is TRBV27 and J usage is TRBJ2-1; 9 nucleotides align to TRBD2. Sequencing was performed on PBMCs, mostly from graft donor cells, taken 360 days after TCRalphabeta/CD19-depleted stem cell transplant. CDR3 region: CASSRTGLAPKSSYNEQFF. The CDR3, as DNA: TGTGCCAGCAGCCGTACGGGACTAGCACCTAAGAGCTCCTACAATGAGCAGTTCTTC.